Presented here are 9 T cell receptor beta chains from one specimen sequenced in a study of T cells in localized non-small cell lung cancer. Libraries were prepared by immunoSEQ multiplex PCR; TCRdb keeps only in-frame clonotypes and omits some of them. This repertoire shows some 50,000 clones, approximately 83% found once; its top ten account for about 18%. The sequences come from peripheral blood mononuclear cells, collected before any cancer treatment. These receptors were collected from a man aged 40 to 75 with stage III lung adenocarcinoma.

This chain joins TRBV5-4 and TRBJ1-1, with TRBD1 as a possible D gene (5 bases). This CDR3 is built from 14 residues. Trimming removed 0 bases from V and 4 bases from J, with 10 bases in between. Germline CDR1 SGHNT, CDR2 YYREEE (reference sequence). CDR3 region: CASSLDRRSTEAFF. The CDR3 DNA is TGTGCCAGCAGCTTGGACAGGAGATCCACTGAAGCTTTCTTT.

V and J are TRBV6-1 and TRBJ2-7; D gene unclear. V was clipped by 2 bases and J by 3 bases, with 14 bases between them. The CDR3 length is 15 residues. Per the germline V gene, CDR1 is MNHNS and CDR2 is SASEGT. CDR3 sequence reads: CASSEPWEGIYEQYF. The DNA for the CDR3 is TGTGCCAGCAGTGAACCTTGGGAAGGGATCTACGAGCAGTACTTC.

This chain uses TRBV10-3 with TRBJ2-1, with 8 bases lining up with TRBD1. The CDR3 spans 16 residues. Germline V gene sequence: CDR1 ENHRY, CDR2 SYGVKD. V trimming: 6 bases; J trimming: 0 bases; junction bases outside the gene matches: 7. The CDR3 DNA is TGTGCCATCAGGACGACAGGGGTGAGCTCCTACAATGAGCAGTTCTTC. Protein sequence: CAIRTTGVSSYNEQFF.

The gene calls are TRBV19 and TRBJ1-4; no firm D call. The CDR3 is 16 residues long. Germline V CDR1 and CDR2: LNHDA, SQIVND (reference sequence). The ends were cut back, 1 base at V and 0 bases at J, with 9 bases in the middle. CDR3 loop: CASSIATDATNEKLFF. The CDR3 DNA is TGTGCCAGTAGTATAGCCACAGATGCAACTAATGAAAAACTGTTTTTT. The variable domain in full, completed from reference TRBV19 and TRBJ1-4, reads DGGITQSPKYLFRKEGQNVTLSCEQNLNHDAMYWYRQDPGQGLRLIYYSQIVNDFQKGDIAEGYSVSREKKESFPLTVTSAQKNPTAFYLCASSIATDATNEKLFFGSGTQLSVL.

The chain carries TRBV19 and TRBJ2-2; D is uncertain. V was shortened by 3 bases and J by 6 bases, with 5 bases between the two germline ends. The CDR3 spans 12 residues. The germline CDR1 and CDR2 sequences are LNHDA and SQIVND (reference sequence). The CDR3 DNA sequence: TGTGCCAGTAGTATCCGTCCCGGGGAGCTGTTTTTT. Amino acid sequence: CASSIRPGELFF.

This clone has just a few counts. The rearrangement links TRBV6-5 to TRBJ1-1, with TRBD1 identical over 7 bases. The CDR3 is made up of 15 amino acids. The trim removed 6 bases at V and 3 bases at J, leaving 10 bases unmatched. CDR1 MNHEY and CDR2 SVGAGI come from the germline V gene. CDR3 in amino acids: CASSTSGQQYTEAFF. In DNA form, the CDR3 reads TGTGCCAGCAGCACCTCGGGACAGCAATACACTGAAGCTTTCTTT.

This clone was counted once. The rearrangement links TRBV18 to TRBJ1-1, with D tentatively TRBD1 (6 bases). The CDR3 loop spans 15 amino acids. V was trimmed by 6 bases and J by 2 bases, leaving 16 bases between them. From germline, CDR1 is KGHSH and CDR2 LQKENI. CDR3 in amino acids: CASSDRDTRNTEAFF. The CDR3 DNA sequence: TGTGCCAGCTCGGACCGGGACACCAGAAACACTGAAGCTTTCTTT.

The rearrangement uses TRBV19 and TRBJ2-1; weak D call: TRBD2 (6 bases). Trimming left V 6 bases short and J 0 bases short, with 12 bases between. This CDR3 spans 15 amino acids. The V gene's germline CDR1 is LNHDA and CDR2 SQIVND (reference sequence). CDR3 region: CASSVDGSSYNEQFF. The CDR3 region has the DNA TGTGCCAGTAGCGTAGACGGGAGCTCCTACAATGAGCAGTTCTTC.

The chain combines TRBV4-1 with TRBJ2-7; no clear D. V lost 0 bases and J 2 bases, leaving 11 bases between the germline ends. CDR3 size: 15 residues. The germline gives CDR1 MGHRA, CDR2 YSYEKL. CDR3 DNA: TGCGCCAGCAGCCAAGATCTTTACTCAACCTACGAGCAGTACTTC. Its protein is CASSQDLYSTYEQYF.